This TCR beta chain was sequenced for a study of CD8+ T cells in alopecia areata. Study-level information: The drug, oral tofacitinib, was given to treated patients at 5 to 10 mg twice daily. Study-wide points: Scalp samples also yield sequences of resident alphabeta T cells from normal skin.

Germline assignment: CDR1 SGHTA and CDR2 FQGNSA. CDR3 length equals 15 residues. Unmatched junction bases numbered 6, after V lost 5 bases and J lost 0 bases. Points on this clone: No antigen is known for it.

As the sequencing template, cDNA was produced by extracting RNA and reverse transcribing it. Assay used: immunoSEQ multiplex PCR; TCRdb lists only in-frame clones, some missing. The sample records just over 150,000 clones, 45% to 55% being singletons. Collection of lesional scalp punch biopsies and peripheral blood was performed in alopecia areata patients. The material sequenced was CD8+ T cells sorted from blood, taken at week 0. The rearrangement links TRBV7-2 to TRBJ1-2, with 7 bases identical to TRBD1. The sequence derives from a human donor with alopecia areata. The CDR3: CASSERTGANYGYTF. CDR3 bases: TGTGCCAGCAGCGAGCGGACAGGAGCTAACTATGGCTACACCTTC.